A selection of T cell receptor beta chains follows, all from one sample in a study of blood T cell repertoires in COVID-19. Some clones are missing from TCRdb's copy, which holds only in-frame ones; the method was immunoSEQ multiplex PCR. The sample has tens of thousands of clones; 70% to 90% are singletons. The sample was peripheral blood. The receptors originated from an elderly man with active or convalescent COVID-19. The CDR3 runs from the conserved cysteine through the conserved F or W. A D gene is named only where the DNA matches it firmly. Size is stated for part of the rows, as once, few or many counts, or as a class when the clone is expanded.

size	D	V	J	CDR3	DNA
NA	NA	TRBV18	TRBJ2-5	CASSPPVQQETQYF	TGTGCCAGCTCACCACCGGTACAGCAAGAGACCCAGTACTTC
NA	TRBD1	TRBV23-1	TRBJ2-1	CASSQSRTGHSNNEQFF	TGCGCCAGCAGTCAATCGAGGACAGGACACTCGAACAATGAGCAGTTCTTC
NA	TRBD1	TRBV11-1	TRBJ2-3	CASSAWTGSGIYTQYF	TGTGCCAGCAGCGCCTGGACAGGGTCAGGGATTTATACGCAGTATTTT
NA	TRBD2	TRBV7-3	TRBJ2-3	CASGSGDTDTQYF	TGTGCCAGCGGCAGCGGGGACACAGATACGCAGTATTTT
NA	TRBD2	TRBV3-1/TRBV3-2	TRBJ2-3	CASSLGASGKDTQYF	TGTGCCAGCAGCCTAGGGGCTAGCGGGAAAGATACGCAGTATTTT
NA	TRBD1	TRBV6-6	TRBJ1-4	CASRERTGLNEKLFF	TGTGCCAGCAGGGAGAGGACAGGTCTTAATGAAAAACTGTTTTTT
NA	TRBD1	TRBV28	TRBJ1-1	CASSSRGRVTEAFF	TGTGCCAGCAGCTCCAGGGGGCGGGTCACTGAAGCTTTCTTT
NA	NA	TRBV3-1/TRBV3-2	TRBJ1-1	CASSQEPGTEAFF	TGTGCCAGCAGCCAAGAACCGGGAACTGAAGCTTTCTTT
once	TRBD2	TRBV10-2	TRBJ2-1	CASSESTLSGRRSYNEQFF	TGCGCCAGCAGTGAGTCGACTCTTAGCGGGAGACGCTCCTACAATGAGCAGTTCTTC
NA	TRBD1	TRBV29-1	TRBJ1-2	CSVERDRVRHGYTF	TGCAGCGTTGAACGGGACAGGGTTCGACATGGCTACACCTTC
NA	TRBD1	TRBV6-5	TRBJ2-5	CASSRTGKETQYF	TGTGCCAGCAGTCGGACAGGGAAGGAGACCCAGTACTTC
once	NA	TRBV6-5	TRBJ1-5	CASSPTGSNQPQHF	TGTGCCAGCAGTCCCACAGGGAGTAATCAGCCCCAGCATTTT
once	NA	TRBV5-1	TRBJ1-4	CASSLAQGDEKLFF	TGCGCCAGCAGCTTGGCTCAGGGTGATGAAAAACTGTTTTTT
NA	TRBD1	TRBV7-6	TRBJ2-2	CASRKQGIPSGELFF	TGTGCCAGCAGGAAACAGGGGATACCGTCCGGGGAGCTGTTTTTT
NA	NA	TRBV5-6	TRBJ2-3	CASSLVGQDTQYF	TGTGCCAGCAGCTTGGTTGGCCAAGATACGCAGTATTTT
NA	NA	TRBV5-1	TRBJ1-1	CASSPRGREGKAFF	TGCGCCAGCAGCCCAAGGGGAAGGGAAGGGAAAGCTTTCTTT
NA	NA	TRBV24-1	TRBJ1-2	CATSDWTVNYGYTF	TGTGCCACCAGTGACTGGACAGTTAACTATGGCTACACCTTC
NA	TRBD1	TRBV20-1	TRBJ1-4	CSASTGAPSAEKLFF	TGCAGTGCTAGTACAGGGGCACCGTCGGCTGAAAAACTGTTTTTT
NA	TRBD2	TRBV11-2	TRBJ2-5	CASSSRTSGTPRRVMAQYF	TGTGCCAGCAGCTCCCGGACTAGCGGAACCCCACGGCGCGTCATGGCCCAGTACTTC
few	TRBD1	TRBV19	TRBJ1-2	CASSRDRGMYGYTF	TGTGCCAGTAGTCGGGACAGGGGGATGTATGGCTACACCTTC